This entry lists 24 T cell receptor beta chains sequenced from one sample in a study of Tregs in tolerant kidney transplant recipients. This table comes from immunoSEQ multiplex PCR, and its TCRdb copy is limited to in-frame clones, with some not included. The sample has 90,000 to 150,000 clones, roughly 92% seen once. The source material was CD4+ T cells from blood. All receptors derive from a human donor in good health.

The chain joins TRBV6-1 to TRBJ1-3; 8 nucleotides line up with TRBD1. Losses at the gene ends were 10 bases for V and 3 bases for J; bases not matched to a gene: 5. This CDR3 is built from 13 residues. CDR1 is MNHNS, CDR2 SASEGT, per germline. The CDR3 nucleotides are TGTGCCACCTCCAGGGGGCTTGGAAACACCATATATTTT. It yields the protein CATSRGLGNTIYF.

Only a few counts were recorded for this clone. The V gene is TRBV2, the J gene TRBJ1-2, with D tentatively TRBD1 (6 bases). This CDR3 is built from 13 residues. Trimming pared 5 bases from V and 4 bases from J, leaving 11 bases between. Germline CDR1 SNHLY, CDR2 FYNNEI. The CDR3 reads CASSQGPRYGYTF. CDR3 in DNA: TGTGCCAGCAGTCAGGGGCCTCGCTATGGCTACACCTTC.

The rearrangement links TRBV7-2 to TRBJ2-5; D is unresolved. In germline, CDR1 is SGHTA, CDR2 FQGNSA. V lost 1 base and J 5 bases, leaving 5 bases between the germline ends. CDR3 length equals 12 residues. CDR3 protein: CASSLGAETQYF. The CDR3 region has the DNA TGTGCCAGCAGCTTAGGGGCTGAGACCCAGTACTTC.

The DNA for the CDR3 is TGCGCCAGCCAAGACAGGCAGACGAACACTGAAGCTTTCTTT. Its protein is CASQDRQTNTEAFF. The chain uses TRBV5-1 and TRBJ1-1, with D possibly matching TRBD1 (6 bases). Germline V lookup: CDR1 SGHRS, CDR2 YFSETQ. The CDR3 spans 14 residues. V lost 7 bases and J lost 1, with 14 bases in between.

The chain links TRBV6-5 to TRBJ1-1; D possibly corresponds to TRBD1 (6 bases). The CDR3 loop spans 13 amino acids. Germline values: CDR1 MNHEY, CDR2 SVGAGI. Deletions cut 4 bases from V and 1 base from J, with 7 bases between. CDR3 DNA: TGTGCCAGCAGTTGGGGGGCGAACACTGAAGCTTTCTTT. This encodes CASSWGANTEAFF.

V and J are TRBV5-1 and TRBJ2-2; D not certain. Looked up from germline, CDR1 is SGHRS and CDR2 is YFSETQ. The CDR3 sequence is 15 residues long. Trimming removed 3 bases at V and 6 bases at J, with 15 bases between. The CDR3 loop reads CASSWSAQDAGELFF. The CDR3 coding sequence is TGCGCCAGCAGCTGGTCAGCCCAGGACGCCGGGGAGCTGTTTTTT.

This clone was counted once. The chain recombines TRBV19 with TRBJ1-5, with D tentatively TRBD1 (5 bases). The length of the CDR3 is 14 residues. With 5 bases removed from V and 5 bases from J, the gap between germline ends came to 13 bases. CDR1 is LNHDA and CDR2 is SQIVND in the germline V gene (reference sequence). In DNA, the CDR3 is TGTGCCAGTAGTTGGGCGGGGGGAGATCAGCCCCAGCATTTT. It specifies CASSWAGGDQPQHF.

V is TRBV7-7 and J is TRBJ2-2, with D unclear. Trimming removed 1 base at V and 6 bases at J, with 3 bases between. This CDR3 has 12 amino acids. CDR1 is SSHAT, CDR2 FNYEAQ, per germline (reference sequence). In DNA, the CDR3 is TGTGCCAGCAGCTTAGGCTCCGGGGAGCTGTTTTTT. Amino acids: CASSLGSGELFF.

The gene calls are TRBV2 and TRBJ2-2, with 9 bases that match TRBD2. Germline CDR1 and CDR2: SNHLY and FYNNEI. The CDR3 runs to 15 residues. Unmatched junction bases numbered 4, after V lost 4 bases and J lost 4 bases. The CDR3 spells CASSGLAAGTGELFF. In nucleotides, the CDR3 is TGTGCCAGCAGTGGACTAGCGGCGGGCACCGGGGAGCTGTTTTTT. Complete variable domain (other parts from reference TRBV2 and TRBJ2-2): EPEVTQTPSHQVTQMGQEVILRCVPISNHLYFYWYRQILGQKVEFLVSFYNNEISEKSEIFDDQFSVERPDGSNFTLKIRSTKLEDSAMYFCASSGLAAGTGELFFGEGSRLTVL.

In its sample, this clone was seen once. The rearrangement uses TRBV6-5 and TRBJ1-5; no clear D gene. The V and J ends lost 0 bases and 8 bases respectively, with 8 bases between them. CDR1 is MNHEY and CDR2 is SVGAGI in the germline V gene. This CDR3 comprises 13 residues. CDR3 residues: CASSYSRMKPQHF. In DNA, the CDR3 is TGTGCCAGCAGTTACTCGAGAATGAAGCCCCAGCATTTT.

The gene calls are TRBV19 and TRBJ2-7, with 9 nucleotides matching TRBD1. CDR3 size: 15 residues. CDR1 LNHDA and CDR2 SQIVND come from the germline V gene (reference sequence). J gave up 2 bases and V 6 bases, and 8 bases lay outside the gene matches. CDR3 residues: CASRTGTGPTYEQYF. DNA of the CDR3: TGTGCCAGTAGGACCGGGACAGGGCCGACCTACGAGCAGTACTTC.

V and J are TRBV9 and TRBJ1-2; D is perhaps TRBD1 (6 bases). V lost 0 bases, J lost 1 base, and 16 bases lay in between. This CDR3 spans 17 amino acids. CDR1 and CDR2 from the germline V gene are SGDLS and YYNGEE. CDR3 in DNA: TGTGCCAGCAGCGTAGCCCGCGGCGGGGGCAGTAACTATGGCTACACCTTC. The encoded protein is CASSVARGGGSNYGYTF.

This chain links TRBV6-5 with TRBJ1-1; TRBD1 aligns across 10 bases. The CDR3 has 12 residues. The germline CDR1 and CDR2 sequences are MNHEY and SVGAGI. J gave up 7 bases and V 5 bases, and 1 base lay outside the gene matches. The CDR3 DNA is TGTGCCAGCAGTCGGGACAGGGGTGAAGCTTTCTTT. This encodes CASSRDRGEAFF.

This clone is a singleton in its sample. V is TRBV11-2 and J is TRBJ1-2, with D unresolved. CDR3 length: 13 residues. The V end was cut by 0 bases, the J end by 7 bases, with 9 bases between. Germline CDR1 is SGHAT and CDR2 is FQNNGV. The CDR3 nucleotides are TGTGCCAGCAGCTTAGACGGGGTCGGTGGCTACACCTTC. It specifies CASSLDGVGGYTF.

The V and J genes are TRBV7-2 and TRBJ2-1; 12 nucleotides align to TRBD2. Per germline, CDR1 SGHTA and CDR2 FQGNSA. The CDR3 length is 18 residues. V was pared by 2 bases and J by 4 bases, with 9 bases of the junction left unmatched. The CDR3 nucleotides read TGTGCCAGCAGCTTATGGGCATGGACTAGCGGGATTTACAATGAGCAGTTCTTC. It codes for CASSLWAWTSGIYNEQFF.

The chain couples TRBV5-1 to TRBJ2-4; D is perhaps TRBD1 (6 bases). Trimming removed 4 bases at V and 0 bases at J, with 20 bases between. Germline V lookup: CDR1 SGHRS, CDR2 YFSETQ. CDR3 size: 18 residues. The DNA for the CDR3 is TGCGCCAGCAGCCAAACGACAGGACCTACTATAGCCAAAAACATTCAGTACTTC. Translation: CASSQTTGPTIAKNIQYF.

The CDR3 bases are TGTGCCAGCAGTGAATTGGCTACTAATCAGCCCCAGCATTTT. Translated: CASSELATNQPQHF. The chain carries TRBV6-1 and TRBJ1-5; D is uncertain. The V gene's germline CDR1 is MNHNS and CDR2 SASEGT. V was trimmed by 2 bases and J by 4 bases, leaving 9 bases between them. The CDR3 runs to 14 residues.

The sample holds one count of this clone. The rearrangement joins TRBV9 to TRBJ2-1; TRBD2 matches 11 bases. The germline V gene encodes CDR1 SGDLS and CDR2 YYNGEE. The CDR3 has 20 amino acids. J lost 0 bases, V lost 0 bases, and 11 bases had no gene match. CDR3 residues: CASSVARGLAEESSYNEQFF. For the CDR3, the DNA is TGTGCCAGCAGCGTAGCTAGGGGACTAGCGGAGGAGAGCTCCTACAATGAGCAGTTCTTC. Full variable domain (missing parts from reference TRBV9 and TRBJ2-1): DSGVTQTPKHLITATGQRVTLRCSPRSGDLSVYWYQQSLDQGLQFLIQYYNGEERAKGNILERFSAQQFPDLHSELNLSSLELGDSALYFCASSVARGLAEESSYNEQFFGPGTRLTVL.

V gene TRBV5-8 combines with J gene TRBJ2-7; 10 positions match TRBD1. The CDR3 runs to 13 residues. Germline V gives CDR1 SGHTS, CDR2 YDEGEE. The junction had 4 bases not matched to a gene; V was cut back by 6 bases and J by 4 bases. CDR3 sequence: CASTGTGVYEQYF. CDR3 DNA: TGTGCCAGCACCGGGACAGGGGTTTACGAGCAGTACTTC.

This clone was seen just once. The J gene is TRBJ2-1, the V gene TRBV9; tentative D call: TRBD1 (6 bases). CDR3 length equals 15 residues. CDR1 and CDR2 (germline): SGDLS, YYNGEE. Trimming shortened V by 0 bases and J by 1 base, and 8 bases separated the two germline ends. CDR3 coding DNA: TGTGCCAGCAGCGTAGCAGGGGCTTCCTACAATGAGCAGTTCTTC. Translation: CASSVAGASYNEQFF.

The rearrangement uses TRBV6-6 and TRBJ1-2; no reliable D call. The CDR3 is 15 residues long. Germline CDR1 and CDR2: MNHNY and SVGAGI (reference sequence). The V gene lost 4 bases and the J gene lost 6 bases, with 18 bases spanning the gap. The CDR3 reads CASSSDILGFNGYTF. DNA of the CDR3: TGTGCCAGCAGTTCCGACATTCTAGGGTTCAATGGCTACACCTTC.

J is TRBJ2-7 and V is TRBV4-1; D unresolved. CDR3 size: 14 residues. Germline V gene data show CDR1 as MGHRA and CDR2 as YSYEKL. V was clipped by 0 bases and J by 1 base, with 7 bases between them. CDR3 bases: TGCGCCAGCAGCCAAGATTGGAATTCCTACGAGCAGTACTTC. Translating gives CASSQDWNSYEQYF.

The gene calls are TRBV4-1 and TRBJ2-3; D gene uncertain. The V gene lost 4 bases and the J gene lost 6 bases, with 11 bases spanning the gap. CDR3 size: 13 residues. Germline V gives CDR1 MGHRA, CDR2 YSYEKL. The CDR3 spells CASSRGDWDTQYF. CDR3 coding DNA: TGCGCCAGCAGCCGGGGTGATTGGGATACGCAGTATTTT.

The chain couples TRBV4-2 to TRBJ1-2; 7 nucleotides match TRBD1. Germline lookup yields CDR1 LGHNA and CDR2 YNFKEQ. V gave up 4 bases and J gave up 3 bases; unmatched junction bases: 8. The CDR3 is 15 amino acids. CDR3: CASSLGTAGDYGYTF. The CDR3 bases are TGTGCCAGCAGCCTCGGGACAGCCGGCGACTATGGCTACACCTTC.